The 15 T cell receptor beta chains below come from one sample, sequenced in a study of blood T cell repertoires in COVID-19. The repertoire was sequenced with immunoSEQ multiplex PCR; TCRdb's copy has only in-frame clones and lacks some. The table includes 250,000 to 400,000 clones, around 90% detected once. The sequencing sample was made of peripheral blood. Receptor source: a woman aged 25 to 39 with COVID-19, enrolled during active disease.

The chain joins TRBV2 to TRBJ1-2; perhaps TRBD1 as D (6 bases). The CDR3 is made up of 13 amino acids. Trimming shortened V by 6 bases and J by 4 bases, and 12 bases separated the two germline ends. Germline V gene sequence: CDR1 SNHLY, CDR2 FYNNEI. In DNA, the CDR3 is TGTGCCAGCAGCATAGACAGGACCTATGGCTACACCTTC. Translating it yields CASSIDRTYGYTF.

This chain links TRBV6-5 with TRBJ1-1, with 7 bases matching TRBD1. Germline V gives CDR1 MNHEY, CDR2 SVGAGI. This CDR3 contains 11 residues. The J segment lost 8 bases and the V segment lost 6 bases, leaving 3 bases of the junction unmatched. DNA for the CDR3: TGTGCCAGCAGCCAGGGGGTCGAAGCTTTCTTT. Amino acid sequence: CASSQGVEAFF.

This clone was seen more than once but under ten times. The rearrangement uses TRBV7-2 and TRBJ2-1, with a possible D match to TRBD1 (6 bases). The germline CDR1 and CDR2 sequences are SGHTA and FQGNSA. This CDR3 spans 16 amino acids. The germline V and J ends were trimmed by 2 bases and 5 bases, with 16 bases remaining between them. The chain's CDR3 is CASSLTGTSLNNEQFF. CDR3 nucleotides: TGTGCCAGCAGCTTAACGGGGACATCCCTCAACAATGAGCAGTTCTTC.

A single count supports this clone. The chain combines TRBV29-1 with TRBJ2-2; D is undetermined. V was cut by 5 bases and J by 2 bases, with 12 bases left in between. The CDR3 loop spans 14 amino acids. CDR1 is SQVTM, CDR2 ANQGSEA, per germline. CDR3 DNA sequence: TGCAGCGTTTGGGCAGGCTTAAACACCGGGGAGCTGTTTTTT. Translating gives CSVWAGLNTGELFF.

This chain links TRBV24-1 with TRBJ1-2; possibly TRBD1 for D (5 bases). The CDR3 sequence is 17 residues long. The germline V and J ends were trimmed by 2 bases and 2 bases, with 17 bases remaining between them. From germline, CDR1 is KGHDR and CDR2 SFDVKD. CDR3 DNA sequence: TGTGCCACCAGTGATTCGGGGGGACCCGAGGACAACTATGGCTACACCTTC. This sequence encodes CATSDSGGPEDNYGYTF.

The V gene is TRBV6-5, the J gene TRBJ2-1, with 13 bases that match TRBD2. Germline CDR1 and CDR2: MNHEY and SVGAGI. The CDR3 length is 14 residues. The trim removed 4 bases at V and 13 bases at J, leaving 7 bases unmatched. CDR3: CASSFGLAGVGQFF. CDR3 DNA sequence: TGTGCCAGCAGTTTCGGACTAGCGGGAGTAGGCCAGTTCTTC.

The chain combines TRBV2 with TRBJ2-2; 8 nucleotides agree with TRBD1. In germline, CDR1 is SNHLY, CDR2 FYNNEI. V lost 5 bases and J lost 11; bases outside the gene matches: 10. The CDR3 contains 14 residues. CDR3 sequence: CASSPGTGLGELFF. The CDR3 DNA sequence: TGTGCCAGCAGTCCAGGGACAGGTCTAGGAGAGCTGTTTTTT. The full variable domain, rest sourced from reference TRBV2 and TRBJ2-2, is EPEVTQTPSHQVTQMGQEVILRCVPISNHLYFYWYRQILGQKVEFLVSFYNNEISEKSEIFDDQFSVERPDGSNFTLKIRSTKLEDSAMYFCASSPGTGLGELFFGEGSRLTVL.

The chain links TRBV14 to TRBJ1-6; no reliable D call. This CDR3 comprises 15 residues. The V end lost 1 base, the J end lost 11 bases, and 15 bases lay between the germline ends. CDR1 is SGHDN and CDR2 is FVKESK in the germline V gene. This CDR3 reads CASSQVVAPQAPLHF. CDR3 nucleotide sequence: TGTGCCAGCAGCCAAGTTGTGGCCCCTCAGGCACCCCTCCACTTT.

The rearrangement links TRBV30 to TRBJ1-3; 8 bases align to TRBD1. The CDR3 is 16 amino acids. V dropped 1 base and J dropped 4; count of bases not matched to a gene: 9. In germline, CDR1 is GTSNPN, CDR2 SVGIG (reference sequence). The CDR3 protein is CAWSAVTGAKGNTIYF. CDR3 DNA: TGTGCCTGGAGTGCAGTGACAGGGGCAAAAGGAAACACCATATATTTT.

J is TRBJ1-5 and V is TRBV4-2, with TRBD1 identical over 11 bases. Germline values: CDR1 LGHNA, CDR2 YNFKEQ. The junction had 4 bases not matched to a gene; V was cut back by 4 bases and J by 5 bases. This CDR3 spans 15 amino acids. CDR3 nucleotides: TGTGCCAGCAGCCCATGGGACAGGGGGGATCAGCCCCAGCATTTT. Protein sequence: CASSPWDRGDQPQHF.

The chain couples TRBV19 to TRBJ1-2; 7 bases align to TRBD1. CDR3 length equals 15 residues. From germline, CDR1 is LNHDA and CDR2 SQIVND (reference sequence). V was pared by 7 bases and J by 1 base, with 9 bases of the junction left unmatched. This CDR3 is CASTPTGRSNYGYTF. The CDR3 region has the DNA TGTGCCAGTACCCCGACAGGGAGAAGTAACTATGGCTACACCTTC.

In its sample, this clone was seen once. The chain combines TRBV7-8 with TRBJ1-4, with 7 bases identical to TRBD1. CDR1 is SGHVS and CDR2 is FQNEAQ in the germline V gene. The CDR3 has 16 residues. Germline trimming cut 8 bases from V and 4 bases from J; bases unmatched to any gene: 13. CDR3: CASSRGRGQSNEKLFF. CDR3 DNA sequence: TGTGCCAGCTCACGGGGTAGGGGGCAGAGTAATGAAAAACTGTTTTTT.

This clone was recorded many times. V is TRBV19 and J is TRBJ1-3, with D hard to call. Trimming took off 2 bases at V and 0 bases at J, with 20 bases between the two ends. Germline lookup yields CDR1 LNHDA and CDR2 SQIVND (reference sequence). This CDR3 is built from 19 residues. CDR3 region: CASSISDGDLLFSGNTIYF. CDR3 bases: TGTGCCAGTAGTATATCCGATGGAGATCTCCTCTTCTCTGGAAACACCATATATTTT. Variable domain in full (rest from reference TRBV19 and TRBJ1-3): DGGITQSPKYLFRKEGQNVTLSCEQNLNHDAMYWYRQDPGQGLRLIYYSQIVNDFQKGDIAEGYSVSREKKESFPLTVTSAQKNPTAFYLCASSISDGDLLFSGNTIYFGEGSWLTVV.

This chain links TRBV11-2 with TRBJ2-7, with 8 bases aligning to TRBD1. The length of the CDR3 is 15 residues. Germline assignment: CDR1 SGHAT and CDR2 FQNNGV. Trimming took 3 bases from V and 1 from J; bases not matched to a gene: 5. The chain's CDR3 is CASSLDRVRSYEQYF. CDR3 sequence (DNA): TGTGCCAGCAGCTTGGACAGGGTGAGGTCCTACGAGCAGTACTTC.

This chain links TRBV28 with TRBJ2-1, with TRBD1 matching 9 bases. Germline V gives CDR1 MDHEN, CDR2 SYDVKM. The V segment lost 5 bases and the J segment 10 bases; nucleotides outside the gene matches: 9. The CDR3 is 14 residues long. The CDR3 protein is CASSAGTGLVEQFF. DNA of the CDR3: TGTGCCAGCAGTGCCGGGACAGGGTTAGTAGAGCAGTTCTTC. The complete variable domain, with remaining parts taken from reference TRBV28 and TRBJ2-1, reads DVKVTQSSRYLVKRTGEKVFLECVQDMDHENMFWYRQDPGLGLRLIYFSYDVKMKEKGDIPEGYSVSREKKERFSLILESASTNQTSMYLCASSAGTGLVEQFFGPGTRLTVL.